This T cell receptor (beta chain) was sequenced during a study of blood T cell repertoires in COVID-19. As for the study in general: Whether acute or convalescent, the COVID-19 samples came from the United States, Italy and Spain. From T cells, B-cell-depleted T cells, or PBMCs came the material, which was cDNA or gDNA.

As originally analysed: Cell counts per sample came from amplifying reference gene primers. The method was immunoSEQ multiplex PCR; TCRdb's version includes in-frame clones alone and lacks a portion of them. From that table come the V and J calls and clone size; the DNA was used to work out D and trimming. The sample has around 100,000 clones, 87% seen once. The V gene's germline CDR1 is LGHNA and CDR2 YSLEER. Trimming removed 2 bases from V and 4 bases from J; junction bases left unmatched: 4. The CDR3 extends over 14 amino acids. The sequencing input was peripheral blood. This sequence originates from a man in his forties or fifties with active COVID-19. The rearrangement uses TRBV4-3 and TRBJ1-1; 7 bases map to TRBD1. The DNA for the CDR3 is TGCGCCAGCAGCCAATACAGGGGAGGCACTGAAGCTTTCTTT. Amino acids: CASSQYRGGTEAFF.